This T cell receptor beta chain was observed in a study of blood T cell repertoires in COVID-19. Study context: Sites across the United States, Italy and Spain contributed samples from acute and convalescent COVID-19.

Authors' processing steps: Reference gene primer amplification gave estimated nucleated cell counts. Method: immunoSEQ multiplex PCR; TCRdb's copy keeps in-frame clones and lacks some. The V and J calls and clone size are taken from that table; D and trimming were inferred from the DNA. The table records 200,000 to 250,000 clones, around nine tenths of them present only once. The CDR3 loop spans 16 amino acids. J gave up 4 bases and V 0 bases, and 5 bases lay outside the gene matches. Per germline, CDR1 LGHDT and CDR2 YNNKEL (reference sequence). The gene calls are TRBV3-1 (or the pseudogene TRBV3-2) and TRBJ2-2; 7 bases are a match to TRBD2. The clonotype comes from a man aged 60-69 years who had recovered from COVID-19. Source material: peripheral blood. The DNA of the CDR3 is TGTGCCAGCAGCCAAGATTGGGAGGGGAGCACCGGGGAGCTGTTTTTT. It specifies CASSQDWEGSTGELFF.